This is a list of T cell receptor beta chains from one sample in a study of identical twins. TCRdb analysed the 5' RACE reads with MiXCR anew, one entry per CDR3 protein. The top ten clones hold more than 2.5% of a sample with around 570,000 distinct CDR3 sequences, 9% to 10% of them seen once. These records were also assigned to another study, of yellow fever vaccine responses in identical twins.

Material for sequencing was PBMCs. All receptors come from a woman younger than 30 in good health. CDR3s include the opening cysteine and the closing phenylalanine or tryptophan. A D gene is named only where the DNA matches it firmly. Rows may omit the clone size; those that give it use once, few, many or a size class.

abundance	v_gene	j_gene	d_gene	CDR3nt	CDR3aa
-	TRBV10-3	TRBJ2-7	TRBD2	TGTGCCATCAACCCGGCGGGAGGTGACTACGAGCAGTACTTC	CAINPAGGDYEQYF
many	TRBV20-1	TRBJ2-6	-	TGCAGTGCTAGAAAGTCTGGGGCCAACGTCCTGACTTTC	CSARKSGANVLTF
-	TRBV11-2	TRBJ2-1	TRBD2	TGTGCCAGCAGCTCTAAGAGGAGGCCCCCCGGGACTAGCGTTGAGCAGTTCTTC	CASSSKRRPPGTSVEQFF
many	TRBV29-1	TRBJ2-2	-	TGCAGCGTTCGGGCGGGCCTCATCGGGATCGGGGAGCTGTTTTTT	CSVRAGLIGIGELFF
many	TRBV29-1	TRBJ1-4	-	TGCAGCGTTGTGGGAACTAATGAAAAACTGTTTTTT	CSVVGTNEKLFF
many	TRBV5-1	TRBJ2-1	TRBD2	TGCGCCAGCAGTCCCACTAGCGGGATGGGGAAATCCTACAATGAGCAGTTCTTC	CASSPTSGMGKSYNEQFF
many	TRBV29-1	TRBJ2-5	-	TGCAGCGTTGAAGATGAATACAGGAATACCAAAGAAACCCAGTACTTC	CSVEDEYRNTKETQYF
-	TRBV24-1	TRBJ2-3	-	TGTGCCACCGGCGGCCCCGGGGTTGATACGCAGTATTTT	CATGGPGVDTQYF
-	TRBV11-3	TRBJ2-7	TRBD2	TGTGCCAGCAGCTTAGGAACGGGACTACCATCCTACGAGCAGTACTTC	CASSLGTGLPSYEQYF
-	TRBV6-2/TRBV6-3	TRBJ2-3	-	TGTGCCAGCAGTTACATCCTGACAGATACGCAGTATTTT	CASSYILTDTQYF
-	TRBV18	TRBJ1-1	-	TGTGCCAGCTCACCCCGGGAAGGGGGGAGCACTGAAGCTTTCTTT	CASSPREGGSTEAFF
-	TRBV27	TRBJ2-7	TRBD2	TGTGCCAGCAGTGACGGACTAGCGGGGGTCCACGAGCAGTACTTC	CASSDGLAGVHEQYF
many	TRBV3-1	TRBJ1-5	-	TGTGCCAGCAGCCATAGTCGGGGGATTCGGGGCAATCAGCCCCAGCATTTT	CASSHSRGIRGNQPQHF
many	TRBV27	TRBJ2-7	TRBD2	TGTGCCAGCAGTTTATCGCGGGGGACCTCCTACGAGCAGTACTTC	CASSLSRGTSYEQYF
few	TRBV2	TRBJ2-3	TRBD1	TGTGCCAGCACGGGGCAGGGGGTAAATACGCAGTATTTT	CASTGQGVNTQYF
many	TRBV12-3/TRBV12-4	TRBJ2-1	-	TGTGCCAGCAGTTTAAGTGAGAATGAGCAGTTCTTC	CASSLSENEQFF
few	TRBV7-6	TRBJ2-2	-	TGTGCCAGCAGCTTAGACCCTCCTGACAAATACACCGGGGAGCTGTTTTTT	CASSLDPPDKYTGELFF
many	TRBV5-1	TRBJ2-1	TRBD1	TGCGCCAGCAGCGGGACAGGGAACAATGAGCAGTTCTTC	CASSGTGNNEQFF
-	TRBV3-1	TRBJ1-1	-	TGTGCCAGCAGCCAAGGAGAGGTGAACACTGAAGCTTTCTTT	CASSQGEVNTEAFF
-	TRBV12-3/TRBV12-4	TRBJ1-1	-	TGTGCCAGCAGTTTGACGGGACGTGTAGCTGAAGCTTTCTTT	CASSLTGRVAEAFF
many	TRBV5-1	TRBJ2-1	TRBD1	TGCGCCAGCAACAGGGGAGTACTCCTATACAATGAGCAGTTCTTC	CASNRGVLLYNEQFF
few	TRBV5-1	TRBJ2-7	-	TGCGCCAGCAGCGGAACTCCCGGGACCTCCTACGAGCAGTACTTC	CASSGTPGTSYEQYF
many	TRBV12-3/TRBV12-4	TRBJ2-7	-	TGTGCCAGCAGTGAACCCAGGGGCCTATCATACTACGAGCAGTACTTC	CASSEPRGLSYYEQYF
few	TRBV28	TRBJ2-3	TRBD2	TGTGCCAGCAGTTCCCAACTGATGACTAGCGGGCATGATACGCAGTATTTT	CASSSQLMTSGHDTQYF
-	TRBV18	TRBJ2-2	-	TGTGCCAGCTCACCTTTGCCGGGGAAAACCGCCGGGGAGCTGTTTTTT	CASSPLPGKTAGELFF
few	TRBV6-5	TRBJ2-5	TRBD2	TGTGCCAGCAGTTACTTCGGCGGGGGGGAAGAGACCCAGTACTTC	CASSYFGGGEETQYF
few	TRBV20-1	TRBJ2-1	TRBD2	TGCAGTGCTAGGGGGGGGACTAGCGGGCACTACAATGAGCAGTTCTTC	CSARGGTSGHYNEQFF
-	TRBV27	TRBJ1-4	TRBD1	TGTGCCAGCAGTTTACGACAGGGGCTGGGTGAAAAACTGTTTTTT	CASSLRQGLGEKLFF
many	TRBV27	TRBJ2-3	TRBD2	TGTGCCAGCAGTTTATTTGGGGGAGGGCCAGATACGCAGTATTTT	CASSLFGGGPDTQYF
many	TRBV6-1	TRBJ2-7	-	TGTGCCAGCAGTAGGACAGATAGCTACGAGCAGTACTTC	CASSRTDSYEQYF
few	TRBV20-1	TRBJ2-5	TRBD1	TGCAGTGCTAGTCCCCAGGGGGCACGGGAGACCCAGTACTTC	CSASPQGARETQYF
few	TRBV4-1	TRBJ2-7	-	TGCGCCAGCAGCCCCTGGACAACCAACTACGAGCAGTACTTC	CASSPWTTNYEQYF
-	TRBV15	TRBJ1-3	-	TGTGCCACCAGCAGAGATCGGGGTTCTGGAAACACCATATATTTT	CATSRDRGSGNTIYF
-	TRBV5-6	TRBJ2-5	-	TGTGCCAGCAGCTGGAGGGGGGGCCAAGAGACCCAGTACTTC	CASSWRGGQETQYF
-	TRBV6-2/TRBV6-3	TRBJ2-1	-	TGTGCCAGCATTTATGGGACTGAGCAGTTCTTC	CASIYGTEQFF
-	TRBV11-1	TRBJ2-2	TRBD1	TGTGCCAGCAGCAAAAGGGGGACAGGGGGAACCGGGGAGCTGTTTTTT	CASSKRGTGGTGELFF
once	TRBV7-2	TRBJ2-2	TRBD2	TGTGCCAGCAGCTTAAAACTAGCGAGTACCGGGGAGCTGTTTTTT	CASSLKLASTGELFF
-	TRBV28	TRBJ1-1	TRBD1	TGTGCCAGCAGTATCAGGACAGGGGGCGCGTACACTGAAGCTTTCTTT	CASSIRTGGAYTEAFF
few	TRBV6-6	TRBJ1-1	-	TGTGCCAGTTTTCGGGGTACGGACGAAGCTTTCTTT	CASFRGTDEAFF
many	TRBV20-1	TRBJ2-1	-	TGCAGTGCCAGAGATCCCCGCGGGGTCAATGAGCAGTTCTTC	CSARDPRGVNEQFF
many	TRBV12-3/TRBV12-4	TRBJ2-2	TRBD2	TGTGCCAGCATCGACCGACCGGGGGGCACCGGGGAGCTGTTTTTT	CASIDRPGGTGELFF
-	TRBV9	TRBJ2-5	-	TGTGCCAGCAGCGTAGGGGTAGTATCCGGGACCCAGTACTTC	CASSVGVVSGTQYF
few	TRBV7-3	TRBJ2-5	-	TGTGCCAGCAGCTTAACCCCAGCGGACGTGGAGACCCAGTACTTC	CASSLTPADVETQYF
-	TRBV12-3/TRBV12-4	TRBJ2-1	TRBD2	TGTGCCAGCAGTTCTATTAGCGGGAGGGAGTTCTTC	CASSSISGREFF
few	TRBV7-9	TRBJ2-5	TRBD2	TGTGCCAGCAGCTTTGCGGGAGGGGACGAGACCCAGTACTTC	CASSFAGGDETQYF
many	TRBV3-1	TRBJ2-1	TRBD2	TGTGCCAGCAGCCAAGATCTATTGGGACTAGCGGGAGGTCAGTTCTTC	CASSQDLLGLAGGQFF
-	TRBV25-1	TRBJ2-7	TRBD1	TGTGCCAGCAACGTAACGACATCCCCCTCGGACAGGAGCTCAGAATATTCCTACGAGCAGTACTTC	CASNVTTSPSDRSSEYSYEQYF
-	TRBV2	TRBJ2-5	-	TGTGCCAGCAGTGAGGGGGCGGGGGAGACCCAGTACTTC	CASSEGAGETQYF
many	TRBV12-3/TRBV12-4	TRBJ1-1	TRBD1	TGTGCCAGCCTGGACAGGGATATGAACACTGAAGCTTTCTTT	CASLDRDMNTEAFF
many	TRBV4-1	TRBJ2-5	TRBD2	TGCGCCAGCAGCTCCCCTAGCGGGGCACAAGAGACCCAGTACTTC	CASSSPSGAQETQYF
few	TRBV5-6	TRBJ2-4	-	TGTGCCAGCAGCTTGCAGGGGAACAAAAACATTCAGTACTTC	CASSLQGNKNIQYF
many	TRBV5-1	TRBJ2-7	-	TGCGCCAGCAGCTTGTACGGCGGGAACTACGAGCAGTACTTC	CASSLYGGNYEQYF
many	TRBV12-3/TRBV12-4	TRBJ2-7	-	TGTGCCAGCAGTTTAGTGGGGGCCGAGCAGTACTTC	CASSLVGAEQYF
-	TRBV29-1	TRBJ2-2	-	TGCAGCGTTGTGGGTTGGGGCACCGGGGAGCTGTTTTTT	CSVVGWGTGELFF
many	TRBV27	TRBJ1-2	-	TGTGCCAGCAGTCCAGATAACTATGGCTACACCTTC	CASSPDNYGYTF
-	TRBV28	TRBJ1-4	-	TGTGCCAGCAGTTTTCAGGCGAGCGGTGAAAAACTGTTTTTT	CASSFQASGEKLFF